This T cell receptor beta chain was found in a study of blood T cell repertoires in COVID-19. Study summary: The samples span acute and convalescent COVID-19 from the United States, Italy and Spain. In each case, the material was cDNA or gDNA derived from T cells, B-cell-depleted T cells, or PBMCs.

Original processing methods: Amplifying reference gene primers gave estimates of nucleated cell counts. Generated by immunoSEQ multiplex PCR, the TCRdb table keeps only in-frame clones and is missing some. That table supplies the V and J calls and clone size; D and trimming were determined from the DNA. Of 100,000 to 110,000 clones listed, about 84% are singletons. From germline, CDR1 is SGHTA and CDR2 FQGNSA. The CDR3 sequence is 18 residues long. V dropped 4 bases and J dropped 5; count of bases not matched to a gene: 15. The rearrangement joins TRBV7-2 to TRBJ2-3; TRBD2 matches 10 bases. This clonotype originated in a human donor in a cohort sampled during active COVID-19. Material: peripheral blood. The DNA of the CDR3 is TGTGCCAGCAGCTCCTTAGTCGGGAGTAGCGGGAGGAAAGATACGCAGTATTTT. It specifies CASSSLVGSSGRKDTQYF.